The 11 T cell receptor beta chains below were found in one sample sequenced in a study of shared clonotypes between healthy human individuals. The protocol was immunoSEQ multiplex PCR, while the TCRdb copy is restricted to in-frame clones and leaves out a portion. The data show about half a million clones, around 80% seen once. The sample was PBMCs. All receptors derive from a woman between 40 and 50 years old in good health. Some clones in this sample may be carry-over from other donors' samples.

Worth noting for this clone: The same CDR3 also results from other DNA sequences found in this sample. This sequence joins TRBV19 and TRBJ1-4; D is undetermined. This CDR3 comprises 13 residues. V lost 3 bases and J 0 bases, leaving 2 bases between the germline ends. The germline V gene encodes CDR1 LNHDA and CDR2 SQIVND (reference sequence). CDR3 protein: CASSIATNEKLFF. Here the CDR3 DNA reads TGTGCCAGTAGTATCGCAACTAATGAAAAACTGTTTTTT.

J is TRBJ2-4 and V is TRBV2; no clear D gene. The V gene lost 2 bases and the J gene lost 0 bases, with 20 bases spanning the gap. CDR3 length: 19 amino acids. The germline V gene has CDR1 SNHLY and CDR2 FYNNEI. The CDR3 bases are TGTGCCAGCAGTGAATACTCGATTGGAACCCGACTAGCCAAAAACATTCAGTACTTC. It yields the protein CASSEYSIGTRLAKNIQYF.

Worth noting for this clone: Other DNA sequences of this sample code for an identical CDR3. This sequence joins TRBV5-1 and TRBJ2-5; 7 bases are shared with TRBD1. Germline CDR1 is SGHRS and CDR2 is YFSETQ. The CDR3 spans 13 residues. J gave up 5 bases and V 2 bases, and 3 bases lay outside the gene matches. The CDR3 DNA reads as TGCGCCAGCAGCTTAGGGGGCTGGGAGACCCAGTACTTC. Translated, it gives CASSLGGWETQYF.

The V gene is TRBV19, the J gene TRBJ1-3; D not certain. The CDR3 covers 14 residues. From germline, CDR1 is LNHDA and CDR2 SQIVND (reference sequence). Trimming took off 7 bases at V and 1 base at J, with 11 bases between the two ends. The CDR3 region has the DNA TGTGCCAGTACCGTCGGTGGGTCTGGAAACACCATATATTTT. This sequence encodes CASTVGGSGNTIYF.

The chain uses TRBV5-8 and TRBJ2-5; TRBD2 might be the D (6 bases). CDR3 length equals 17 residues. V was pared by 0 bases and J by 1 base, with 16 bases between. The germline CDR1 and CDR2 sequences are SGHTS and YDEGEE. The DNA for the CDR3 is TGTGCCAGCAGCTTGGCCCTGTCCTACGGGAGCCAAGAGACCCAGTACTTC. Protein: CASSLALSYGSQETQYF.

This chain links TRBV29-1 with TRBJ2-7, with TRBD2 matching 10 bases. This CDR3 comprises 13 residues. CDR1 and CDR2 (germline): SQVTM, ANQGSEA. The trim removed 8 bases at V and 6 bases at J, leaving 10 bases unmatched. The DNA of the CDR3 is TGCAGCCTGCTGTCTAGCGGGAGTGGCGAGCAGTACTTC. Translating gives CSLLSSGSGEQYF.

The genes are TRBV5-1 and TRBJ2-7; D might be TRBD1 (6 bases). CDR1 SGHRS and CDR2 YFSETQ come from the germline V gene. V was trimmed by 1 base and J by 1 base, leaving 12 bases between them. This CDR3 region has 15 residues. CDR3 DNA: TGCGCCAGCAGCTTGACAGGGCAGGGATCCTACGAGCAGTACTTC. It specifies CASSLTGQGSYEQYF. Drawing the rest from reference TRBV5-1 and TRBJ2-7, the complete variable domain is KAGVTQTPRYLIKTRGQQVTLSCSPISGHRSVSWYQQTPGQGLQFLFEYFSETQRNKGNFPGRFSGRQFSNSRSEMNVSTLELGDSALYLCASSLTGQGSYEQYFGPGTRLTVT.

This clone was counted between two and nine times. The CDR3 nucleotides read TGTGCCAGCAGCCAAGAAGGGACTAGCGAAACCTACGAGCAGTACTTC. Amino acids: CASSQEGTSETYEQYF. This sequence joins TRBV4-2 and TRBJ2-7; 10 nucleotides agree with TRBD2. The V gene end was trimmed by 0 bases and the J gene end by 2 bases; junction bases not matched to a gene: 4. The CDR3 is 16 residues long. Germline V gene lookup returns CDR1 LGHNA and CDR2 YNFKEQ.

V and J are TRBV7-3 and TRBJ1-2; D is undetermined. The germline V gene encodes CDR1 SGHTA and CDR2 FQGTGA. Deletions cut 7 bases from V and 2 bases from J, with 17 bases between. The CDR3 totals 15 residues. The CDR3 nucleotides are TGTGCCAGCACCCCATGGACCAGAAGAAACTATGGCTACACCTTC. Its translation is CASTPWTRRNYGYTF.

The chain has TRBV6-1 and TRBJ2-2, with D perhaps matching TRBD1 (6 bases). The CDR3 spans 13 residues. V was shortened by 8 bases and J by 5 bases, with 12 bases between the two germline ends. The germline V gene has CDR1 MNHNS and CDR2 SASEGT. The CDR3 reads CASALDRTGELFF. CDR3 nucleotides: TGTGCCAGCGCTCTAGACAGGACCGGGGAGCTGTTTTTT.

The V gene is TRBV27, the J gene TRBJ2-4; weak D call: TRBD2 (6 bases). V gave up 8 bases and J gave up 4 bases, with 21 bases separating them. This CDR3 is built from 16 residues. Germline assignment: CDR1 MNHEY and CDR2 SMNVEV (reference sequence). The CDR3 here is CASGRIGAGSKNIQYF. DNA for the CDR3: TGTGCCAGCGGGCGCATCGGAGCCGGGAGTAAAAACATTCAGTACTTC.